Each of the 10 T cell receptor beta chains below was sequenced from the same sample in a study of CD8 T cells in Susac syndrome. With random hexamers, reverse transcription was performed on roughly 0.45 to 1 ug of RNA. Via MiXCR, TCRdb re-called the immunoSEQ multiplex PCR reads, giving one row per CDR3 protein. Here the sample spans approximately 170,000 distinct CDR3 sequences, about 90% being singletons. The source material was CD4+ T cells from PBMCs. These TCRs come from a human donor in good health.

The rearrangement uses TRBV18 and TRBJ2-3; possibly TRBD2 for D (7 bases). Trimming shortened V by 4 bases and J by 2 bases, and 16 bases separated the two germline ends. CDR3 length equals 16 residues. The germline V gene encodes CDR1 KGHSH and CDR2 LQKENI. The CDR3 region has the DNA TGTGCCAGCTCACAGCGGGCGGGGGCCTCCACAGATACGCAGTATTTT. It yields the protein CASSQRAGASTDTQYF.

Only a few counts were recorded for this clonotype. This chain joins TRBV7-8 and TRBJ2-1, with D perhaps matching TRBD2 (5 bases). This CDR3 comprises 12 residues. Trimming cost V 5 bases and J 10 bases, with 12 bases left between them. Germline V lookup: CDR1 SGHVS, CDR2 FQNEAQ. The CDR3 spells CASSHGLTEQFF. The CDR3 DNA reads as TGTGCCAGCAGCCACGGACTGACCGAGCAGTTCTTC.

This clonotype was counted once. The chain joins TRBV10-3 to TRBJ1-6; a possible D gene is TRBD1 (5 bases). This CDR3 has 12 amino acids. V lost 10 bases and J lost 7, with 11 bases in between. Germline V gene sequence: CDR1 ENHRY, CDR2 SYGVKD. The CDR3 DNA follows: TGTGCCACCGGGGCCTCCAATTCACCCCTCCACTTT. Translating it yields CATGASNSPLHF.

This chain connects TRBV25-1 to TRBJ2-7; D may correspond to TRBD1 or TRBD2 (7 bases each). This CDR3 is 12 amino acids long. Germline V lookup: CDR1 MGHDK, CDR2 SYGVNS. With 10 bases removed from V and 3 bases from J, the gap between germline ends came to 13 bases. CDR3 loop: CATQGGGYEQYF. CDR3 DNA sequence: TGTGCCACCCAGGGGGGGGGCTACGAGCAGTACTTC.

This clonotype was seen just once. The chain joins TRBV9 to TRBJ1-5; D call uncertain. Germline lookup yields CDR1 SGDLS and CDR2 YYNGEE. The CDR3 is 13 amino acids. Trimming stripped 3 bases from V and 5 bases from J, with 9 bases between. The CDR3 reads CASSAGEDQPQHF. In DNA, the CDR3 is TGTGCCAGCAGCGCCGGTGAGGATCAGCCCCAGCATTTT.

The chain has TRBV6-2 or TRBV6-3 and TRBJ2-1; tentatively, D is TRBD2 (7 bases). Between the trimmed V and J ends, which lost 0 bases and 9 bases, there was a span of 18 bases. Germline V gene sequence: CDR1 MNHEY, CDR2 SVGEGT. The CDR3 has 16 amino acids. The CDR3 is CASSYSRRGGRGEQFF. In nucleotides, the CDR3 is TGTGCCAGCAGTTACTCGAGGAGGGGGGGCCGAGGTGAGCAGTTCTTC.

This rearrangement joins TRBV18 to TRBJ2-3, with TRBD2 matching over 7 bases. The V gene end was trimmed by 6 bases and the J gene end by 6 bases; junction bases not matched to a gene: 12. Germline CDR1 reads KGHSH; CDR2 reads LQKENI. The CDR3 contains 15 residues. DNA for the CDR3: TGTGCCAGCTCCCCCCGGGCTAGCGGAGGTGATACGCAGTATTTT. Its protein product is CASSPRASGGDTQYF.

The chain carries TRBV19 and TRBJ1-5; D gene uncertain. The CDR3 totals 14 residues. CDR1 is LNHDA and CDR2 is SQIVND in the germline V gene (reference sequence). V was cut by 3 bases and J by 0 bases, with 6 bases left in between. The CDR3 here is CASSIQDSNQPQHF. The DNA of the CDR3 is TGTGCCAGTAGTATCCAGGATAGCAATCAGCCCCAGCATTTT.

V usage is TRBV6-2 or TRBV6-3 and J usage is TRBJ1-5; D unresolved. The V and J ends lost 5 bases and 11 bases respectively, with 19 bases between them. CDR3 length: 14 residues. The germline V gene has CDR1 MNHEY and CDR2 SVGEGT. The CDR3 coding sequence is TGTGCCAGCAGTACAACAGAAAATGGGCCAGCCCAGCATTTT. This encodes CASSTTENGPAQHF.

As for this clonotype: A read error may account for a junction end that differs from germline. The chain links TRBV28 to TRBJ2-1; unclear D gene. The V gene's germline CDR1 is MDHEN and CDR2 SYDVKM. The CDR3 spans 11 residues. The CDR3 region is CASSFYNEQFF. As DNA, the CDR3 is TGTGCCAGTAGTTTCTACAATGAGCAGTTCTTC.